The 17 T cell receptor beta chains below were found in one sample sequenced in a study of radiation and T cells in renal cell carcinoma. Noted time point: baseline pretreatment blood. The treatment is: 15 Gy SBRT to primary tumor, nephrectomy 4 weeks later. The data were produced by immunoSEQ multiplex PCR, yet TCRdb's version contains in-frame clones alone and is incomplete. The sample yields some 50,000 clones, 75% to 85% seen once. The sequencing used blood, collected from a patient whose treatment included radiotherapy and nephrectomy. All receptors come from a woman in her 70s with renal cell carcinoma.

V and J are TRBV9 and TRBJ2-3, with D unresolved. CDR3 length: 15 residues. Between the trimmed V and J ends, which lost 0 bases and 0 bases, there was a span of 8 bases. CDR1 and CDR2 (germline): SGDLS, YYNGEE. This CDR3 reads CASSVDGHSTDTQYF. In DNA form, the CDR3 reads TGTGCCAGCAGCGTAGACGGCCATAGCACAGATACGCAGTATTTT.

This chain links TRBV27 with TRBJ2-7; 7 bases map to TRBD2. There are 12 residues in the CDR3. V lost 3 bases and J lost 4; bases outside the gene matches: 0. Germline CDR1 reads MNHEY; CDR2 reads SMNVEV (reference sequence). The CDR3, as DNA: TGTGCCAGCAGTTTGCGGGGGTACGAGCAGTACTTC. Amino acids: CASSLRGYEQYF.

The chain recombines TRBV18 with TRBJ2-1; 10 positions match TRBD2. J was trimmed by 4 bases and V by 3 bases; bases with no gene match: 6. This CDR3 comprises 16 residues. CDR1 is KGHSH, CDR2 LQKENI, per germline. CDR3 coding DNA: TGTGCCAGCTCACCGGCTAGCGGGAGTGAGTACAATGAGCAGTTCTTC. Its translation: CASSPASGSEYNEQFF.

The rearrangement links TRBV2 to TRBJ1-5; TRBD1 is a possible D gene (5 bases). In germline, CDR1 is SNHLY, CDR2 FYNNEI. The CDR3 runs 15 residues. V dropped 6 bases and J dropped 6 bases, with 18 bases sitting between them. DNA for the CDR3: TGTGCCAGCAGGGAGGGGTTGCGGGCAATTCAGCCCCAGCATTTT. It encodes CASREGLRAIQPQHF.

CDR3 protein: CASSWRTGTTGELFF. DNA of the CDR3: TGCGCCAGCAGCTGGAGGACAGGGACCACCGGGGAGCTGTTTTTT. The chain joins TRBV5-1 to TRBJ2-2; 8 bases match TRBD1. Germline loops: CDR1 SGHRS, CDR2 YFSETQ. J was trimmed by 4 bases and V by 3 bases; bases with no gene match: 5. This CDR3 contains 15 residues. Combining the CDR3 with reference TRBV5-1 and TRBJ2-2 gives the whole variable domain KAGVTQTPRYLIKTRGQQVTLSCSPISGHRSVSWYQQTPGQGLQFLFEYFSETQRNKGNFPGRFSGRQFSNSRSEMNVSTLELGDSALYLCASSWRTGTTGELFFGEGSRLTVL.

The chain couples TRBV7-2 to TRBJ2-7, with a tentative D call TRBD2 (6 bases). The germline CDR1 and CDR2 sequences are SGHTA and FQGNSA. There are 15 residues in the CDR3. Trimming pared 2 bases from V and 3 bases from J, leaving 14 bases between. CDR3 coding DNA: TGTGCCAGCAGCTTACTGGCGGGGTCAAACTACGAGCAGTACTTC. Protein product: CASSLLAGSNYEQYF.

V and J are TRBV5-4 and TRBJ2-5; the match to TRBD1 covers 7 bases. The length of the CDR3 is 15 residues. Germline V gives CDR1 SGHNT, CDR2 YYREEE (reference sequence). Trimming at V came to 4 bases and at J to 1 base, leaving 7 bases not matched to a gene. The CDR3: CASSDSGGGQETQYF. CDR3 nucleotides: TGTGCCAGCAGCGACTCAGGGGGTGGCCAAGAGACCCAGTACTTC.

The rearrangement links TRBV5-1 to TRBJ2-5, with D maybe TRBD1 (5 bases). V lost 2 bases to trimming and J lost 4 bases, with 12 bases between them. CDR1 and CDR2 (germline): SGHRS, YFSETQ. CDR3 length equals 14 residues. The DNA for the CDR3 is TGCGCCAGCAGCTTAATAGGGGAAGGAGAGACCCAGTACTTC. Its translation: CASSLIGEGETQYF. The variable domain in full, with the rest retrieved from reference TRBV5-1 and TRBJ2-5, is KAGVTQTPRYLIKTRGQQVTLSCSPISGHRSVSWYQQTPGQGLQFLFEYFSETQRNKGNFPGRFSGRQFSNSRSEMNVSTLELGDSALYLCASSLIGEGETQYFGPGTRLLVL.

The rearrangement links TRBV27 to TRBJ1-2; 7 nucleotides line up with TRBD1. The CDR3 runs to 14 residues. After removal of 8 bases from V and 0 bases from J, the junction contained 6 bases not matched to a gene. The germline V gene encodes CDR1 MNHEY and CDR2 SMNVEV (reference sequence). The CDR3 region is CASGHRGANYGYTF. The CDR3 bases are TGTGCCAGCGGCCACAGGGGCGCTAACTATGGCTACACCTTC.

The chain carries TRBV29-1 and TRBJ2-5, with 9 bases identical to TRBD1. After removal of 0 bases from V and 4 bases from J, the junction contained 12 bases not matched to a gene. This CDR3 has 17 residues. Germline loops: CDR1 SQVTM, CDR2 ANQGSEA. The DNA of the CDR3 is TGCAGCGTTGAAGATTGGGCACAGGGGGCACTCAGAGAGACCCAGTACTTC. It codes for CSVEDWAQGALRETQYF.

J is TRBJ2-1 and V is TRBV4-1; tentative D call: TRBD2 (6 bases). The germline V gene encodes CDR1 MGHRA and CDR2 YSYEKL. The CDR3 is 18 residues long. V lost 0 bases and J lost 2, with 17 bases in between. CDR3 residues: CASSQEESGVGTYNEQFF. The CDR3 DNA reads TGCGCCAGCAGCCAAGAGGAATCGGGAGTTGGGACCTACAATGAGCAGTTCTTC.

The CDR3: CASSEVGGDGYTF. CDR3 DNA sequence: TGTGCCAGCAGTGAAGTAGGGGGCGATGGCTACACCTTC. V gene TRBV6-1 combines with J gene TRBJ1-2, with 7 bases matching TRBD1. Unmatched junction bases numbered 2, after V lost 1 base and J lost 6 bases. Germline loops: CDR1 MNHNS, CDR2 SASEGT. CDR3 length: 13 residues.

A remark on this clone: It is likely a read error, because the conserved phenylalanine at the end of the CDR3 is missing. The chain recombines TRBV20-1 with TRBJ1-2; D is uncertain. Trimming left V 6 bases short and J 8 bases short, with 13 bases between. The V gene's germline CDR1 is DFQATT and CDR2 SNEGSKA (reference sequence). The CDR3 sequence is 11 residues long. The CDR3, as DNA: TGCAGTGCCCGAGTGGGAGGAGGCTACACCCTC. It is translated as CSARVGGGYTL.

The chain is built from TRBV19 and TRBJ2-7; a weak D match, TRBD1 (6 bases). The length of the CDR3 is 14 residues. The V gene lost 3 bases and the J gene lost 1 base, with 10 bases spanning the gap. Germline V gene data show CDR1 as LNHDA and CDR2 as SQIVND (reference sequence). CDR3 residues: CASSIRDTSYEQYF. The CDR3 nucleotides are TGTGCCAGTAGTATCCGGGACACGTCCTACGAGCAGTACTTC.

This rearrangement joins TRBV7-9 to TRBJ2-2; 7 bases are a match to TRBD2. The CDR3 extends over 15 amino acids. J gave up 4 bases and V 2 bases, and 4 bases lay outside the gene matches. Germline assignment: CDR1 SEHNR and CDR2 FQNEAQ (reference sequence). CDR3 sequence (DNA): TGTGCCAGCAGCTTAAGTGGGAGGGCCACCGGGGAGCTGTTTTTT. It translates to CASSLSGRATGELFF.

The J gene is TRBJ2-1, the V gene TRBV19, with 7 bases lining up with TRBD2. V shed 8 bases, J shed 3 bases, and the junction held 10 bases outside the gene matches. The CDR3 has 15 amino acids. CDR1 and CDR2 (germline): LNHDA, SQIVND (reference sequence). CDR3 DNA: TGTGCCAGTTCCTCCCCAGCGGGGATCTACAATGAGCAGTTCTTC. As protein: CASSSPAGIYNEQFF.

The chain carries TRBV4-2 and TRBJ2-1; the D gene is possibly TRBD2 (6 bases). The CDR3 loop spans 17 amino acids. Germline V lookup: CDR1 LGHNA, CDR2 YNFKEQ. Trimming left V 0 bases short and J 4 bases short, with 16 bases between. The CDR3 here is CASSQDRAGRGYNEQFF. In DNA, the CDR3 is TGTGCCAGCAGCCAAGATCGGGCGGGACGAGGTTACAATGAGCAGTTCTTC.